The 10 T cell receptor beta chains below were found in one sample sequenced in a study of blood T cell repertoires in COVID-19. The data were produced by immunoSEQ multiplex PCR, yet TCRdb's version contains in-frame clones alone and is incomplete. Of roughly 310,000 clones listed, 70% to 90% are singletons. Sequenced sample: PBMCs or T cells enriched from blood (not recorded which). The receptors shown here come from a woman aged 40 to 50 who had recovered from COVID-19.

J is TRBJ2-5 and V is TRBV4-3; 10 positions agree with TRBD2. Looked up from germline, CDR1 is LGHNA and CDR2 is YSLEER. The V and J ends lost 5 bases and 5 bases, in that order; junction bases with no gene match: 11. The CDR3 loop spans 16 amino acids. The CDR3: CASSLSGGAIRETQYF. The CDR3 region has the DNA TGCGCCAGCAGCTTAAGCGGGGGGGCCATTAGGGAGACCCAGTACTTC.

V and J are TRBV4-1 and TRBJ2-2; TRBD1 aligns across 7 bases. The V and J ends lost 3 bases and 6 bases, in that order; junction bases with no gene match: 7. Germline V lookup: CDR1 MGHRA, CDR2 YSYEKL. The CDR3 loop spans 15 amino acids. The CDR3 here is CASSHADRDAGELFF. The CDR3, as DNA: TGCGCCAGCAGCCACGCAGACAGGGACGCCGGGGAGCTGTTTTTT.

The chain couples TRBV11-1 to TRBJ1-3; 7 positions agree with TRBD1. Trimming cost V 4 bases and J 4 bases; bases outside gene matches: 7. This CDR3 has 15 amino acids. Looked up from germline, CDR1 is SGHAT and CDR2 is FQDESV (reference sequence). DNA of the CDR3: TGTGCCAGCAGCTCTCGGGACAGATTCGGAAACACCATATATTTT. As protein: CASSSRDRFGNTIYF.

The V gene is TRBV7-9, the J gene TRBJ2-1, with 11 bases identical to TRBD2. V lost 4 bases and J lost 7; bases outside the gene matches: 6. Germline CDR1 reads SEHNR; CDR2 reads FQNEAQ (reference sequence). This CDR3 comprises 15 residues. The CDR3 sequence: CASSSGTSGLNEQFF. The CDR3, as DNA: TGTGCCAGCAGCTCCGGGACTAGCGGACTAAATGAGCAGTTCTTC. The full variable domain, its missing parts supplied by reference TRBV7-9 and TRBJ2-1, is DTGVSQNPRHKITKRGQNVTFRCDPISEHNRLYWYRQTLGQGPEFLTYFQNEAQLEKSRLLSDRFSAERPKGSFSTLEIQRTEQGDSAMYLCASSSGTSGLNEQFFGPGTRLTVL.

This chain connects TRBV11-3 to TRBJ1-1; possible D gene TRBD1, 6 bases. The V gene's germline CDR1 is SGHNT and CDR2 YENEEA. CDR3 size: 15 residues. V lost 5 bases and J 1 base, leaving 14 bases between the germline ends. The CDR3 is CASSPSGQANTEAFF. CDR3 nucleotides: TGTGCCAGCAGCCCGTCGGGACAAGCGAACACTGAAGCTTTCTTT.

The V and J genes are TRBV5-1 and TRBJ2-7; tentative D call: TRBD2 (5 bases). The V gene's germline CDR1 is SGHRS and CDR2 YFSETQ. CDR3 length: 14 residues. V lost 0 bases to trimming and J lost 7 bases, with 14 bases between them. CDR3 sequence (DNA): TGCGCCAGCAGCTTGGGGACTCTGCCTCTTGAGCAGTACTTC. Its translation is CASSLGTLPLEQYF.

V gene TRBV9 combines with J gene TRBJ2-5, with D unclear. This CDR3 contains 14 residues. Per the germline V gene, CDR1 is SGDLS and CDR2 is YYNGEE. The V end lost 2 bases, the J end lost 1 base, and 9 bases lay between the germline ends. CDR3 sequence reads: CASSVNSIQETQYF. The CDR3 DNA follows: TGTGCCAGCAGCGTTAACAGTATCCAAGAGACCCAGTACTTC.

The rearrangement joins TRBV9 to TRBJ2-3; D is unresolved. Per the germline V gene, CDR1 is SGDLS and CDR2 is YYNGEE. Trimming cost V 0 bases and J 2 bases, with 4 bases left between them. There are 13 residues in the CDR3. CDR3 DNA: TGTGCCAGCAGCGTAGCGGTCACAGATACGCAGTATTTT. It translates to CASSVAVTDTQYF. Based on the CDR3 plus reference TRBV9 and TRBJ2-3, the full variable domain is DSGVTQTPKHLITATGQRVTLRCSPRSGDLSVYWYQQSLDQGLQFLIQYYNGEERAKGNILERFSAQQFPDLHSELNLSSLELGDSALYFCASSVAVTDTQYFGPGTRLTVL.

The chain combines TRBV3-1 (or the pseudogene TRBV3-2) with TRBJ1-1; possibly TRBD1 for D (5 bases). CDR1 is LGHDT and CDR2 is YNNKEL in the germline V gene (reference sequence). The CDR3 is 14 amino acids. Trimming took off 0 bases at V and 1 base at J, with 6 bases between the two ends. The CDR3 here is CASSQEGANTEAFF. The DNA for the CDR3 is TGTGCCAGCAGCCAAGAAGGGGCGAACACTGAAGCTTTCTTT.

This clone was recorded once. Possible read error: a much larger clone is one base away. V and J are TRBV28 and TRBJ1-2, with 9 bases lining up with TRBD1. This CDR3 is 13 amino acids long. The germline V gene encodes CDR1 MDHEN and CDR2 SYDVKM. After removal of 6 bases from V and 5 bases from J, the junction contained 4 bases not matched to a gene. The DNA of the CDR3 is TGTGCCAGCAGCCCCGGGACAGGGTATGGCTACACCTTC. Its translation: CASSPGTGYGYTF.